Sequencing of this T cell receptor beta chain was carried out in a study of T cell responses to AZD1222 COVID-19 vaccine. Study-level background: Investigators merged groups given second doses at roughly 4 or roughly 12 weeks.

Sequencing used immunoSEQ multiplex PCR; TCRdb keeps in-frame clones, though not all of them. Of about 120,000 clones listed, about nine tenths were seen once; the top ten hold 4% to 5.5%. Between the trimmed V and J ends, which lost 1 base and 4 bases, there was a span of 11 bases. CDR3 length: 15 amino acids. Germline CDR1 and CDR2: LNHDA and SQIVND (reference sequence). This TCR came from an adult in good health. The sequencing here drew on peripheral blood, taken on day 0 of AZD1222 vaccination. The chain uses TRBV19 and TRBJ2-1; D is unresolved. Here the CDR3 DNA reads TGTGCCAGTAGTATAGGGACGGAGCCATACAATGAGCAGTTCTTC. Its translation is CASSIGTEPYNEQFF.